This entry features one TCR beta chain sequence. These data are taken from a study of blood T cell repertoires in COVID-19. In the original processing: Quantification of nucleated cells was approximated via reference gene primer amplification. Repertoires were generated with immunoSEQ multiplex PCR, while TCRdb's copy carries only in-frame clones and drops some. The V and J calls and the clone size are those of that table, but D and trimming were determined from the DNA. Here the sample spans 150,000 or so clones, 85% to 95% being singletons. Sequencing used peripheral blood. The receptor was isolated from a woman aged 45-60 years with acute or convalescent COVID-19.

CDR3 in DNA: TGCAGCGTGGCGGGACAGGCTGGCGAGCAGTACTTC. The encoded protein is CSVAGQAGEQYF. The V call is TRBV29-1, the J call TRBJ2-7; TRBD1 aligns across 8 bases. V lost 6 bases and J lost 6; bases outside the gene matches: 7. The CDR3 extends over 12 amino acids. CDR1 and CDR2 (germline): SQVTM, ANQGSEA.